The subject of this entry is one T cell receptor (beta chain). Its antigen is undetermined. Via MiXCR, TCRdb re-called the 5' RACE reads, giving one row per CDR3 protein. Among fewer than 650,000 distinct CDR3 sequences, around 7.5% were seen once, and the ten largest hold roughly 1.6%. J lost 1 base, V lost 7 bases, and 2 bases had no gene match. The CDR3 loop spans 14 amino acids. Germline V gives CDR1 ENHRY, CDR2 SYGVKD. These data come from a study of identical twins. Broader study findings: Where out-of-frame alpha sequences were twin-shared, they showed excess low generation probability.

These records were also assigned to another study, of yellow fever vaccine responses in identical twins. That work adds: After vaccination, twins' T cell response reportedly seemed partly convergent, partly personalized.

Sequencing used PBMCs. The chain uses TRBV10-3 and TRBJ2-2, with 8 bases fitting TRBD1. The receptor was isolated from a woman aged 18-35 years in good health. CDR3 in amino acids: CAITGTGNTGELFF. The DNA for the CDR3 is TGTGCCATCACCGGGACAGGGAACACCGGGGAGCTGTTTTTT.